This T cell receptor beta chain was captured in a study of shared clonotypes between healthy human individuals. Comments on this clone: The antigen is unknown.

An assay was performed, and its level was deep. Splitting of each subset's genomic DNA was done evenly across several immunoSEQ plates. The data were produced by immunoSEQ multiplex PCR, yet TCRdb's version contains in-frame clones alone and is incomplete. Of roughly 2 million clones listed, 90% to 95% are singletons. Study conclusions and caveats: Despite large depth, rarefaction showed incomplete sorted-subset sequencing.

CDR3 length equals 13 residues. Trimming removed 5 bases at V and 4 bases at J, with 12 bases between. Germline loops: CDR1 SGHNT, CDR2 YYREEE (reference sequence). Sequencing used naive CD4+ T cells sorted from blood. The subset was: CD45RA+ positively selected. The TCR was taken from a young man in good health. The chain combines TRBV5-4 with TRBJ1-1; TRBD1 might be the D (5 bases). The DNA for the CDR3 is TGTGCCAGCAGTCGAGGGGTAGTCACTGAAGCTTTCTTT. Its protein product is CASSRGVVTEAFF.